The 26 T cell receptor beta chains below come from one sample, sequenced in a study of vaccination effects on CD4 cells after COVID-19. Expansion with viral peptide pools was applied to antigen-specific CD4+ T cells by the ViraFEST assay prior to sequencing. Isolation of CD4+ T cells took place after 10 days of culture. The person had a PCR-confirmed SARS-CoV-2 infection during March to December 2020. The antigens these receptors bind are not known. Clones were read by immunoSEQ multiplex PCR, and TCRdb kept only the in-frame ones, dropping some. The sample records more than 20,000 clones, 77% being singletons. The specimen comprised CD4+ T cells from PBMCs cultured with HCoV-NL63 spike peptides, sampled before COVID-19 vaccination. Every receptor here comes from a human donor who had a prior SARS-CoV-2 infection.

The sample holds a few counts of this clone. V usage is TRBV19 and J usage is TRBJ1-1; 8 bases are a match to TRBD1. There are 14 residues in the CDR3. V was pared by 1 base and J by 4 bases, with 2 bases of the junction left unmatched. In germline, CDR1 is LNHDA, CDR2 SQIVND (reference sequence). For the CDR3, the DNA is TGTGCCAGTAGTATAGTACAGGGGGGCACTGAAGCTTTCTTT. Its translation is CASSIVQGGTEAFF. The full variable domain, completed using reference TRBV19 and TRBJ1-1, is DGGITQSPKYLFRKEGQNVTLSCEQNLNHDAMYWYRQDPGQGLRLIYYSQIVNDFQKGDIAEGYSVSREKKESFPLTVTSAQKNPTAFYLCASSIVQGGTEAFFGQGTRLTVV.

V is TRBV16 and J is TRBJ1-5; 7 nucleotides match TRBD1. This CDR3 has 15 residues. CDR1 is KGHSY, CDR2 FQNENV, per germline. The V gene end was trimmed by 0 bases and the J gene end by 5 bases; junction bases not matched to a gene: 4. CDR3 loop: CASSQSFTGDQPQHF. CDR3 in DNA: TGTGCCAGCAGCCAATCCTTCACAGGGGATCAGCCCCAGCATTTT.

This sequence joins TRBV7-8 and TRBJ2-7; D may match TRBD1 or TRBD2 (5 bases each). This CDR3 region has 16 residues. CDR1 is SGHVS, CDR2 FQNEAQ, per germline. Trimming shortened V by 5 bases and J by 2 bases, and 19 bases separated the two germline ends. This CDR3 reads CASSPPIRDRAYEQYF. The CDR3 DNA sequence: TGTGCCAGCAGCCCTCCAATTCGGGACCGAGCCTACGAGCAGTACTTC. The variable domain in full, completed from reference TRBV7-8 and TRBJ2-7, reads GAGVSQSPRYKVAKRGQDVALRCDPISGHVSLFWYQQALGQGPEFLTYFQNEAQLDKSGLPSDRFFAERPEGSVSTLKIQRTQQEDSAVYLCASSPPIRDRAYEQYFGPGTRLTVT.

V and J are TRBV11-2 and TRBJ2-7; 16 bases map to TRBD2. Trimming at V came to 6 bases and at J to 5 bases, leaving 13 bases not matched to a gene. The V gene's germline CDR1 is SGHAT and CDR2 FQNNGV. The CDR3 loop spans 18 amino acids. The CDR3 bases are TGTGCCAGCAGTCTCCCGGGACTAGCGGGGGGGCTAAGGCACGAGCAGTACTTC. Translation gives CASSLPGLAGGLRHEQYF.

The V gene is TRBV6-5, the J gene TRBJ1-2; D possibly corresponds to TRBD1 (5 bases). CDR1 and CDR2 from the germline V gene are MNHEY and SVGAGI. The CDR3 is made up of 13 amino acids. Trimming took 5 bases from V and 6 from J, leaving 13 bases between them. CDR3 sequence (DNA): TGTGCCAGCAGTCCTCGGGGGGGGGATGGCTACACCTTC. This sequence encodes CASSPRGGDGYTF.

This clone was seen a handful of times. The chain couples TRBV28 to TRBJ1-2; D gene uncertain. Germline values: CDR1 MDHEN, CDR2 SYDVKM. Trimming took 8 bases from V and 6 from J, leaving 16 bases between them. This CDR3 has 13 amino acids. The CDR3 nucleotides are TGTGCCAGCTTTCCATCCGGTCTTGATGGCTACACCTTC. Protein: CASFPSGLDGYTF.

The chain joins TRBV18 to TRBJ2-1, with D perhaps matching TRBD1 (5 bases). V lost 4 bases, J lost 5 bases, and 9 bases lay in between. The CDR3 totals 13 residues. Germline assignment: CDR1 KGHSH and CDR2 LQKENI. The CDR3 DNA is TGTGCCAGCTCACGTGGCAGGGACAATGAGCAGTTCTTC. This codes for CASSRGRDNEQFF. The full variable domain, in which reference TRBV18 and TRBJ2-1 provide the parts outside the CDR3, is NAGVMQNPRHLVRRRGQEARLRCSPMKGHSHVYWYRQLPEEGLKFMVYLQKENIIDESGMPKERFSAEFPKEGPSILRIQQVVRGDSAAYFCASSRGRDNEQFFGPGTRLTVL.

The chain uses TRBV9 and TRBJ2-3; perhaps TRBD1 as D (5 bases). This CDR3 region has 14 residues. V was trimmed by 6 bases and J by 10 bases, leaving 21 bases between them. Germline V gene lookup returns CDR1 SGDLS and CDR2 YYNGEE. The CDR3 sequence is CASNPDLQVRAQYF. The CDR3 DNA reads as TGTGCCAGCAACCCAGATCTACAGGTCAGGGCGCAGTATTTT.

V gene TRBV18 combines with J gene TRBJ1-2; 9 positions agree with TRBD1. The ends lost 8 bases at V and 2 bases at J; junction bases unmatched: 12. The CDR3 length is 16 residues. Germline lookup yields CDR1 KGHSH and CDR2 LQKENI. This CDR3 reads CASQQMGQGRNYGYTF. The CDR3 DNA sequence: TGTGCCAGCCAACAGATGGGACAGGGTCGGAACTATGGCTACACCTTC.

The CDR3 here is CASSLVGVYEQYF. DNA for the CDR3: TGTGCCAGCAGTTTGGTCGGGGTCTACGAGCAGTACTTC. This chain links TRBV28 with TRBJ2-7; possible D gene TRBD2, 5 bases. V gave up 3 bases and J gave up 3 bases, with 9 bases separating them. In germline, CDR1 is MDHEN, CDR2 SYDVKM. The CDR3 contains 13 residues.

This chain joins TRBV5-1 and TRBJ2-5; D gene uncertain. The germline gives CDR1 SGHRS, CDR2 YFSETQ. V was cut by 1 base and J by 0 bases, with 10 bases left in between. This CDR3 spans 15 amino acids. The CDR3 loop is CASSLFAGNQETQYF. The DNA for the CDR3 is TGCGCCAGCAGCTTGTTTGCTGGGAACCAAGAGACCCAGTACTTC.

The V and J genes are TRBV11-3 and TRBJ2-2; 8 bases are a match to TRBD2. Trimming removed 5 bases from V and 5 bases from J; junction bases left unmatched: 16. The germline gives CDR1 SGHNT, CDR2 YENEEA. CDR3 length: 18 residues. CDR3 region: CASSPNGLAGGGTGELFF. The CDR3 nucleotides are TGTGCCAGCAGCCCCAACGGGCTAGCGGGCGGAGGAACCGGGGAGCTGTTTTTT. The whole variable domain, filled in from reference TRBV11-3 and TRBJ2-2, reads EAGVVQSPRYKIIEKKQPVAFWCNPISGHNTLYWYLQNLGQGPELLIRYENEEAVDDSQLPKDRFSAERLKGVDSTLKIQPAELGDSAVYLCASSPNGLAGGGTGELFFGEGSRLTVL.

The V and J genes are TRBV5-1 and TRBJ1-2; the D gene is possibly TRBD1 (5 bases). Germline V gene data show CDR1 as SGHRS and CDR2 as YFSETQ. CDR3 length: 16 amino acids. Trimming pared 0 bases from V and 1 base from J, leaving 13 bases between. CDR3 sequence reads: CASSLGLGRSNYGYTF. The DNA for the CDR3 is TGCGCCAGCAGCTTGGGCTTGGGACGGAGTAACTATGGCTACACCTTC.

The rearrangement links TRBV15 to TRBJ2-7; D gene ambiguous. The CDR3 spans 14 residues. V shed 2 bases and J shed 11 bases, with 19 bases lying between them. Germline assignment: CDR1 LNHNV and CDR2 YYDKDF (reference sequence). The CDR3 sequence: CATSRNPLATRKYF. CDR3 sequence (DNA): TGTGCCACCAGCAGAAACCCGTTGGCCACGAGGAAGTACTTC.

The rearrangement uses TRBV19 and TRBJ2-7; 7 bases map to TRBD2. The germline V gene encodes CDR1 LNHDA and CDR2 SQIVND (reference sequence). This CDR3 has 15 residues. V lost 3 bases and J lost 0; bases outside the gene matches: 5. CDR3 loop: CASSIGGGTSYEQYF. Written as DNA, the CDR3 is TGTGCCAGTAGTATTGGGGGGGGGACCTCCTACGAGCAGTACTTC.

The chain is built from TRBV28 and TRBJ1-2; 10 nucleotides match TRBD1. The CDR3 contains 15 residues. With 7 bases clipped from V and 4 bases from J, the junction kept 9 bases outside the gene matches. Per germline, CDR1 MDHEN and CDR2 SYDVKM. Written as DNA, the CDR3 is TGTGCCAGCACTTTCCCCCGGACAGGGGGCTATGGCTACACCTTC. Protein sequence: CASTFPRTGGYGYTF.

The V and J genes are TRBV3-1 (or the pseudogene TRBV3-2) and TRBJ2-7, with D possibly matching TRBD2 (5 bases). This CDR3 has 14 amino acids. V lost 0 bases, J lost 6 bases, and 12 bases lay in between. Germline V gene sequence: CDR1 LGHDT, CDR2 YNNKEL (reference sequence). DNA for the CDR3: TGTGCCAGCAGCCAAGATCTCGCAGGAGGCGAGCAGTACTTC. Translation gives CASSQDLAGGEQYF.

The chain is built from TRBV7-9 and TRBJ2-1; D remains unclear. Trimming cost V 11 bases and J 5 bases, with 19 bases left between them. Germline assignment: CDR1 SEHNR and CDR2 FQNEAQ (reference sequence). The CDR3 spans 14 residues. The chain's CDR3 is CAGHSYTRDNEQFF. The CDR3 nucleotides are TGTGCCGGGCATAGCTACACCCGTGACAATGAGCAGTTCTTC. Drawing the rest from reference TRBV7-9 and TRBJ2-1, the complete variable domain is DTGVSQNPRHKITKRGQNVTFRCDPISEHNRLYWYRQTLGQGPEFLTYFQNEAQLEKSRLLSDRFSAERPKGSFSTLEIQRTEQGDSAMYLCAGHSYTRDNEQFFGPGTRLTVL.

V gene TRBV9 combines with J gene TRBJ2-3, with 11 bases that match TRBD2. This CDR3 region has 16 residues. The J segment lost 4 bases and the V segment lost 4 bases, leaving 8 bases of the junction unmatched. Per germline, CDR1 SGDLS and CDR2 YYNGEE. DNA of the CDR3: TGTGCCAGCAGCCCTGGTAGCGGGGGGGTGGCAGATACGCAGTATTTT. Translated: CASSPGSGGVADTQYF.

This chain joins TRBV5-4 and TRBJ1-2; D remains ambiguous. The V gene's germline CDR1 is SGHNT and CDR2 YYREEE (reference sequence). The CDR3 is 13 amino acids. With 4 bases removed from V and 0 bases from J, the gap between germline ends came to 7 bases. The CDR3 DNA is TGTGCCAGCAGCACTACAGCTAACTATGGCTACACCTTC. It yields the protein CASSTTANYGYTF.

The genes are TRBV19 and TRBJ1-2; no clear D gene. There are 15 residues in the CDR3. Trimming pared 2 bases from V and 1 base from J, leaving 11 bases between. CDR1 is LNHDA, CDR2 SQIVND, per germline (reference sequence). This CDR3 reads CASSIIGGDNYGYTF. The CDR3 bases are TGTGCCAGTAGTATAATCGGCGGGGATAACTATGGCTACACCTTC.

The chain has TRBV6-6 and TRBJ2-3, with 10 bases identical to TRBD1. The germline gives CDR1 MNHNY, CDR2 SVGAGI (reference sequence). The J segment lost 4 bases and the V segment lost 5 bases, leaving 12 bases of the junction unmatched. The CDR3 has 17 amino acids. The CDR3 loop is CASSQLAPGQGPDTQYF. The CDR3 DNA follows: TGTGCCAGCAGTCAGCTTGCTCCGGGACAGGGGCCAGATACGCAGTATTTT.

The chain employs TRBV10-3 and TRBJ2-1; 7 bases match TRBD2. This CDR3 region has 15 residues. The V and J ends lost 4 bases and 8 bases, in that order; junction bases with no gene match: 11. Germline loops: CDR1 ENHRY, CDR2 SYGVKD. The CDR3 DNA sequence: TGTGCCATCAGTGGCCCTAGCGGACGCGAACATGAGCAGTTCTTC. Translation gives CAISGPSGREHEQFF.

This clone was found once. This chain uses TRBV30 with TRBJ1-1, with D unclear. Germline CDR1 is GTSNPN and CDR2 is SVGIG (reference sequence). The CDR3 has 18 amino acids. V was clipped by 3 bases and J by 1 base, with 24 bases between them. The CDR3 DNA sequence: TGTGCCTGGAGCGCTCCCGGAAAGGTGGCAGGCCAGAACACTGAAGCTTTCTTT. Translation gives CAWSAPGKVAGQNTEAFF.

J is TRBJ2-7 and V is TRBV6-1; 7 bases map to TRBD1. Germline V gene data show CDR1 as MNHNS and CDR2 as SASEGT. Unmatched junction bases numbered 12, after V lost 3 bases and J lost 4 bases. The CDR3 covers 16 residues. Here the CDR3 reads CASSDRAGTEGYEQYF. In nucleotides, the CDR3 is TGTGCCAGCAGTGATCGGGCCGGGACAGAGGGGTACGAGCAGTACTTC.

This clone was seen just once. The genes are TRBV6-5 and TRBJ2-3; TRBD1 might be the D (5 bases). Trimming cost V 7 bases and J 8 bases, with 13 bases left between them. The CDR3 consists of 12 residues. Germline CDR1 and CDR2: MNHEY and SVGAGI. The CDR3 bases are TGTGCCAGCAAATTCACTCAGGGTACGCAGTATTTT. Protein: CASKFTQGTQYF.